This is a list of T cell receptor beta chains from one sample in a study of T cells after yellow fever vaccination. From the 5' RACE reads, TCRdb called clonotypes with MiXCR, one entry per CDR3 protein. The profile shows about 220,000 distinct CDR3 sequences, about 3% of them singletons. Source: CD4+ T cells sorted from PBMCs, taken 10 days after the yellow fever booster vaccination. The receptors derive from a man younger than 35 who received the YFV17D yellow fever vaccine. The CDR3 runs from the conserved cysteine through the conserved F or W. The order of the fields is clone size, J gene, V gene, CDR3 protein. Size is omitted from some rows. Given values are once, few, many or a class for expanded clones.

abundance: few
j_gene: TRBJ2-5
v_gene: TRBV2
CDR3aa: CASSGELQETQYF

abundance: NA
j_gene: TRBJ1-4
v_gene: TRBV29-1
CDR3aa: CSVSDGRREKLFF

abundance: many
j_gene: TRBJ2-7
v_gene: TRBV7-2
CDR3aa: CASTPIRGTPYEQYF

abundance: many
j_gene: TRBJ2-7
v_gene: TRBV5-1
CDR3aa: CASSLTRAAAYEQYF

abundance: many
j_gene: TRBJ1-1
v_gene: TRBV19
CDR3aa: CASSTGPTVNTEAFF

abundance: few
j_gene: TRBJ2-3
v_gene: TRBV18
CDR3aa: CASSPQQRADTQYF

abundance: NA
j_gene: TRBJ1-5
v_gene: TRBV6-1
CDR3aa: CASSPQGRGNGQPQHF

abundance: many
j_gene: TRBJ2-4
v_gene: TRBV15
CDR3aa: CATSRDRSDIQYF

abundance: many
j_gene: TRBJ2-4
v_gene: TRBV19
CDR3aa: CASSISGTGTESRAKNIQYF

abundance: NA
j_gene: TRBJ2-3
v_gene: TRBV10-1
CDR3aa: CASSESGRTQYF

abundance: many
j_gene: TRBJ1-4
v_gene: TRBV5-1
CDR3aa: CASSSRRGDYEKLFF

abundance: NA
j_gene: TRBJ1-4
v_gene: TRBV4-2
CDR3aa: CASSQAGNEKLFF

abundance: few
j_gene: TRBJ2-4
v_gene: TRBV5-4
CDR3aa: CASSLEVTKNIQYF

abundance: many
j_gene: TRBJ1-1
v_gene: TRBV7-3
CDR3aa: CASSPIPDVEAFF

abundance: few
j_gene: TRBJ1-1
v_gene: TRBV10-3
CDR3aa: CAISASGVMEAFF

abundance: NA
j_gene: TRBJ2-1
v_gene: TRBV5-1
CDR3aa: CASSLVGVEYNEQFF

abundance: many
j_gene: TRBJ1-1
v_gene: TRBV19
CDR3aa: CASSIGQDKKAFF

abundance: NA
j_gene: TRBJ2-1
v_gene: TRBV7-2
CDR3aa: CASSLDFGGNEQFF

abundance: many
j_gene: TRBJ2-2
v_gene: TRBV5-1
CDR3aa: CASSLDGELFF

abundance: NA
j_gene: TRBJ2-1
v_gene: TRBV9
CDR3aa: CASSEGSPYNEQFF

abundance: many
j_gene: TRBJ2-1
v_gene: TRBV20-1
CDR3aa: CSARDERETYNEQFF

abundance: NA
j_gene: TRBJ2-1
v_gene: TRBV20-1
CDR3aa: CSASSPSASSYNEQFF

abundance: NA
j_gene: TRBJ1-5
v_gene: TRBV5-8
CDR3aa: CASSLDPGGNQPQHF

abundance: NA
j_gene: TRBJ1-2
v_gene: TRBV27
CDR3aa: CASSSTGAERGYTF

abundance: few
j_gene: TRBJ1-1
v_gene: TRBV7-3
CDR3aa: CASSSGRGEAFF

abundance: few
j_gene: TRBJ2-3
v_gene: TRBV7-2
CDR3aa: CASTHRGEGTDTQYF

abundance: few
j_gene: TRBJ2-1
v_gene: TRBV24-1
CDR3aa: CATSDSGGPSSYNEQFF

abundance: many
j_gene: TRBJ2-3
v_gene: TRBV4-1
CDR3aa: CASSQPPGRVDTQYF

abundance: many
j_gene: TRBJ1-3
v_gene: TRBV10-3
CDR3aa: CAISRQGHGNTIYF

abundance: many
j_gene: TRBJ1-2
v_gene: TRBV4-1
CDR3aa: CASSHPLGSGGYTF

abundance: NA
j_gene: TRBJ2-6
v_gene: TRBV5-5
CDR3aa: CASTLRHASGANVLTF

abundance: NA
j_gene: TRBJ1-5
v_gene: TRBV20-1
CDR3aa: CSARDRLQGAGNQPQHF

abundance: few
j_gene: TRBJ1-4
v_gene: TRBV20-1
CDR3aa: CSARGPRAGMNEKLFF

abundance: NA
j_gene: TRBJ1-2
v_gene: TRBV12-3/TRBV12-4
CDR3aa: CASSPWTGDHGYTF

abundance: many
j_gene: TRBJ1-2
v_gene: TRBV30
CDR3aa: CAWSVQGYRYTF

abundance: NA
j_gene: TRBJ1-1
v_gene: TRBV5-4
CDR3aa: CASSWGGSRNTEAFF

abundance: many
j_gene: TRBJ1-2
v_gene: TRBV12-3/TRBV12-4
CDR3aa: CASSLGVGRDGYGYTF

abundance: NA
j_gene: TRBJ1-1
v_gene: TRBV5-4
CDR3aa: CASSSAPGMNTEAFF

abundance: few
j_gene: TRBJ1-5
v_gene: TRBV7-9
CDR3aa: CASSFSANQPQHF

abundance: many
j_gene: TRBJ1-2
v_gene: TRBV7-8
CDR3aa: CASSLGGWTNYGYTF

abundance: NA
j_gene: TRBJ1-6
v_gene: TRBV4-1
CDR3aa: CASSQEADRGVNSPLHF

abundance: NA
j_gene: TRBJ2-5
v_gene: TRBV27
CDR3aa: CASSSTRGREETQYF

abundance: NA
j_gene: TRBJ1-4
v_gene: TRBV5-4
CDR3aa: CASSPRGGATNEKLFF

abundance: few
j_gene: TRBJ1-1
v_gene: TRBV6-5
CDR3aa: CASSGGTGKAFF

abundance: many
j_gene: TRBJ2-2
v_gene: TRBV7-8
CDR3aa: CASSPRTSANTGELFF

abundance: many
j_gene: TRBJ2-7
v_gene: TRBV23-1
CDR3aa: CASSRKGIYEQYF

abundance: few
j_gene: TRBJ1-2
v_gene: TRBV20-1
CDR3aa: CSARSPNYGYTF

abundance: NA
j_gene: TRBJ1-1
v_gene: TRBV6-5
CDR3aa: CASTRTGRTEAFF

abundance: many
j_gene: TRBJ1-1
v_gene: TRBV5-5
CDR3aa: CASSLGGLGSKAFF

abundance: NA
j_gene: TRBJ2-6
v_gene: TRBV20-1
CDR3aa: CSARGGAVSSGANVLTF

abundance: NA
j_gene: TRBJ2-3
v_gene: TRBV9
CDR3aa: CASSATGQGALDTQYF

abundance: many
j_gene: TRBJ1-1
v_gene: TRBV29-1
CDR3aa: CSVEGERQILSEAFF

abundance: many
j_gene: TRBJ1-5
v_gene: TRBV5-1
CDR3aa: CASSLMGGVQPQHF

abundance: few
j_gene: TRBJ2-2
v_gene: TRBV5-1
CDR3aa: CASTQRGPNTGELFF

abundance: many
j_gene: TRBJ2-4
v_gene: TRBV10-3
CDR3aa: CAISESVVQREIAKNIQYF

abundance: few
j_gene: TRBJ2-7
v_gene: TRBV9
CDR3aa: CASSLHEQVVYYEQYF

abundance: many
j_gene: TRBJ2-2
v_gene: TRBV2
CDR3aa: CASRDSVSTGELFF

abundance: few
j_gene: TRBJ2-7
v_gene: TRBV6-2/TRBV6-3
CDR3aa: CASSRPGTGAYEQYF

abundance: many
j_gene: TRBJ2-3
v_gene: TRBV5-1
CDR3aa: CASSLEGQGLGTQYF